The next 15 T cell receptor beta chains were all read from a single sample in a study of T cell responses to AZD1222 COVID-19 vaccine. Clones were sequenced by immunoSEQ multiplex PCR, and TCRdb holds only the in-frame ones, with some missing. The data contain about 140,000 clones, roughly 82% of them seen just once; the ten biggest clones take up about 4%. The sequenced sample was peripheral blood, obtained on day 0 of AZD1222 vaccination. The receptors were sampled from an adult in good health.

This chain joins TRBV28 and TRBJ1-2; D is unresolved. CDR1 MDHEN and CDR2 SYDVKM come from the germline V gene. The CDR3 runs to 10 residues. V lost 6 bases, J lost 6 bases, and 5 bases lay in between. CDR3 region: CASSYDGYTF. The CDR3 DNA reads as TGTGCCAGCAGCTACGATGGCTACACCTTC.

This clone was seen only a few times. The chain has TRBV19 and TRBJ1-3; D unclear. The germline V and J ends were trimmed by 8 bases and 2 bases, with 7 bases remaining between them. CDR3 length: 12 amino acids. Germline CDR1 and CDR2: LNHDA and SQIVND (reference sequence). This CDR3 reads CASGSPGNTIYF. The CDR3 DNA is TGTGCCAGTGGGTCTCCTGGAAACACCATATATTTT.

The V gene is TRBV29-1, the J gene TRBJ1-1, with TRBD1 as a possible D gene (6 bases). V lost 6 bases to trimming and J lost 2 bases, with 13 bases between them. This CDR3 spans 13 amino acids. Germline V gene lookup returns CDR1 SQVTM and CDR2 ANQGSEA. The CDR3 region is CSVAMDSNTEAFF. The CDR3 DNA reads TGCAGCGTCGCGATGGACAGTAACACTGAAGCTTTCTTT.

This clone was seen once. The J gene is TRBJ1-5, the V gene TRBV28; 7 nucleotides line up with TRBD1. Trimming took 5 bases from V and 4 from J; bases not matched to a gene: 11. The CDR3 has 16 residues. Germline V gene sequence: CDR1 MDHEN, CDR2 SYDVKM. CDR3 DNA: TGTGCCAGCAGTCCGTCGGGGACAGTGCTTAATCAGCCCCAGCATTTT. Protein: CASSPSGTVLNQPQHF. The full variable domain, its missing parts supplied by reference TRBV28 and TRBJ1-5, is DVKVTQSSRYLVKRTGEKVFLECVQDMDHENMFWYRQDPGLGLRLIYFSYDVKMKEKGDIPEGYSVSREKKERFSLILESASTNQTSMYLCASSPSGTVLNQPQHFGDGTRLSIL.

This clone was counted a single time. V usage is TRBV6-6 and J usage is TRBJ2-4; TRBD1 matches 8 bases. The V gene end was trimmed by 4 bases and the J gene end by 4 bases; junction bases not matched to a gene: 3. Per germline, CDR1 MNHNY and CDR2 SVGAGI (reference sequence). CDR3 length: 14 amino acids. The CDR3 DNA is TGTGCCAGCAGTTCGACAGGGGCGAAAAACATTCAGTACTTC. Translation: CASSSTGAKNIQYF.

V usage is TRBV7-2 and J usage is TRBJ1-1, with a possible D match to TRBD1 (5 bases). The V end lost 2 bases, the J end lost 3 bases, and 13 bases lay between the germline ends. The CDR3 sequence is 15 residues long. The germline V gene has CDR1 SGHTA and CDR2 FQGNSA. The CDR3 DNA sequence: TGTGCCAGCAGCTTAAACGGGGACGAGGACACTGAAGCTTTCTTT. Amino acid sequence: CASSLNGDEDTEAFF.

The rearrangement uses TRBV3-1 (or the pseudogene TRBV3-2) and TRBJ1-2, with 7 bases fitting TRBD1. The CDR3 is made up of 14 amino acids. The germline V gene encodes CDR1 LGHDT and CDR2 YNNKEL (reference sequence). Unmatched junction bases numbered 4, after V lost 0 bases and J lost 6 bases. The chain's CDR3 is CASSQDRGRDGYTF. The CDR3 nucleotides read TGTGCCAGCAGCCAAGACAGGGGGAGGGATGGCTACACCTTC.

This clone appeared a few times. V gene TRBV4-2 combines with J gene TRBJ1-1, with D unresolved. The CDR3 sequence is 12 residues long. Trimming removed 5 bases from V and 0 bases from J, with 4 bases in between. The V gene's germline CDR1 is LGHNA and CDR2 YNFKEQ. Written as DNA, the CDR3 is TGTGCCAGCAGCACCATGAACACTGAAGCTTTCTTT. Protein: CASSTMNTEAFF.

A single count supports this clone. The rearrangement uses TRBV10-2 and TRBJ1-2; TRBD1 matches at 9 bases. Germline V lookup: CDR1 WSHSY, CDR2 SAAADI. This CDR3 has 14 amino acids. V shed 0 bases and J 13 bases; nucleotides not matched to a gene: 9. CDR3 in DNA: TGCGCCAGCAGTGAGTCCGGGAGGACAGGGGCCGCCACCTTC. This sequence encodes CASSESGRTGAATF.

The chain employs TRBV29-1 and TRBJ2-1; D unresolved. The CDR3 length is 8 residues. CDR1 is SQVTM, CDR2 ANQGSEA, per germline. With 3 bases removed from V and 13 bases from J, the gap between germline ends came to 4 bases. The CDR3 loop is CSVDLQFF. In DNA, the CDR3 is TGCAGCGTTGACCTACAGTTCTTC.

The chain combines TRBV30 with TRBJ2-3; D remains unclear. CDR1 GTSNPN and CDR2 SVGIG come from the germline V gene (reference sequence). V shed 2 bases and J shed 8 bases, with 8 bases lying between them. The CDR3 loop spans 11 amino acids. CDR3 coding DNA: TGTGCCTGGAGTCTGGGCGCTACGCAGTATTTT. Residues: CAWSLGATQYF.

The CDR3 bases are TGTGCGAGTTGGGGCGCCAATCAGCCCCAGCATTTT. It translates to CASWGANQPQHF. The chain links TRBV28 to TRBJ1-5; TRBD1 might be the D (5 bases). The germline gives CDR1 MDHEN, CDR2 SYDVKM. CDR3 size: 12 residues. The whole variable domain, filled in from reference TRBV28 and TRBJ1-5, reads DVKVTQSSRYLVKRTGEKVFLECVQDMDHENMFWYRQDPGLGLRLIYFSYDVKMKEKGDIPEGYSVSREKKERFSLILESASTNQTSMYLCASWGANQPQHFGDGTRLSIL.

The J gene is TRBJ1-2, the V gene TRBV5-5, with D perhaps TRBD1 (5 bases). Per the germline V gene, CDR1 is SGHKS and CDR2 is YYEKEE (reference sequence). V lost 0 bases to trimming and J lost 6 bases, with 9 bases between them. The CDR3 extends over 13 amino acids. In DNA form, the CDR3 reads TGTGCCAGCAGCTTGGGCAGGGTCGATGGCTACACCTTC. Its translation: CASSLGRVDGYTF.

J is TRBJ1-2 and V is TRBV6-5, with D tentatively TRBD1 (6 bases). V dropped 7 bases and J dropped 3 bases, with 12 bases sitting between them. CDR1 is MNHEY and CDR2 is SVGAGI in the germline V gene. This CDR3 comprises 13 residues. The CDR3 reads CASIGTPDYGYTF. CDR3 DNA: TGTGCCAGCATCGGGACACCTGACTATGGCTACACCTTC.

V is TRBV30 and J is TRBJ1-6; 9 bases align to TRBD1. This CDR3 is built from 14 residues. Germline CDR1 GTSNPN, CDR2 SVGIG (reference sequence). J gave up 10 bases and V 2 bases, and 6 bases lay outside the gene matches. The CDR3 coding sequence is TGTGCCTGGAGTTCGGACAGGGGCGGGTCACCCCTCCACTTT. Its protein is CAWSSDRGGSPLHF.